The 27 T cell receptor beta chains listed next were all sequenced from one sample in a study of T cells after yellow fever vaccination. TCRdb redid the calling of the 5' RACE reads with MiXCR, one entry per CDR3 protein. The repertoire holds 500,000 to 650,000 distinct CDR3 sequences, with around an eighth as singletons. Here the sequenced sample was PBMCs, taken on the day of the yellow fever booster vaccination. All receptors come from a man between 25 and 39 years old who received the YFV17D yellow fever vaccine.

The chain combines TRBV5-1 with TRBJ2-7, with D tentatively TRBD2 (5 bases). Trimming stripped 4 bases from V and 6 bases from J, with 20 bases between. In germline, CDR1 is SGHRS, CDR2 YFSETQ. The length of the CDR3 is 15 residues. CDR3 protein: CASSIQGEGQGEQYF. CDR3 DNA: TGCGCCAGCAGCATACAAGGAGAGGGCCAAGGCGAGCAGTACTTC. The full variable domain, completed using reference TRBV5-1 and TRBJ2-7, is KAGVTQTPRYLIKTRGQQVTLSCSPISGHRSVSWYQQTPGQGLQFLFEYFSETQRNKGNFPGRFSGRQFSNSRSEMNVSTLELGDSALYLCASSIQGEGQGEQYFGPGTRLTVT.

CDR3 in DNA: TGTGCCAGTAGTATAGTGATTGGACAGGGGTACGAGCAGTACTTC. As protein: CASSIVIGQGYEQYF. The gene calls are TRBV19 and TRBJ2-7, with 9 bases that match TRBD1. Germline CDR1 reads LNHDA; CDR2 reads SQIVND (reference sequence). V lost 1 base and J lost 4; bases outside the gene matches: 5. CDR3 size: 15 residues.

The rearrangement joins TRBV7-2 to TRBJ2-2; D ambiguous. Trimming stripped 4 bases from V and 0 bases from J, with 6 bases between. Per the germline V gene, CDR1 is SGHTA and CDR2 is FQGNSA. The CDR3 has 14 amino acids. In nucleotides, the CDR3 is TGTGCCAGCAGCTCGATCGCGAACACCGGGGAGCTGTTTTTT. Its translation: CASSSIANTGELFF.

V and J are TRBV7-9 and TRBJ1-2; D not certain. CDR3 size: 12 residues. The germline V gene has CDR1 SEHNR and CDR2 FQNEAQ (reference sequence). V was pared by 3 bases and J by 5 bases, with 7 bases between. CDR3 DNA: TGTGCCAGCAGCTTGAAGGAGTATGGCTACACCTTC. Translation: CASSLKEYGYTF.

This clonotype was seen many times. The chain is built from TRBV5-5 and TRBJ1-4; a weak D match, TRBD1 (5 bases). This CDR3 is built from 15 residues. V lost 3 bases and J lost 1, with 10 bases in between. Per the germline V gene, CDR1 is SGHKS and CDR2 is YYEKEE (reference sequence). The CDR3 DNA is TGTGCCAGCAGCTCCGAAGGGGAAACTAATGAAAAACTGTTTTTT. Its translation: CASSSEGETNEKLFF.

This clonotype was seen only a few times. V gene TRBV10-3 combines with J gene TRBJ2-7; D perhaps matches TRBD1 (6 bases). Germline CDR1 ENHRY, CDR2 SYGVKD. The CDR3 is 9 residues long. The V and J ends lost 11 bases and 6 bases respectively, with 8 bases between them. CDR3 nucleotides: TGTGCCGTAGGGGGCGAGCAGTACTTC. The encoded protein is CAVGGEQYF.

The V gene is TRBV20-1, the J gene TRBJ2-7; no definite D call. Trimming left V 4 bases short and J 3 bases short, with 25 bases between. CDR1 and CDR2 from the germline V gene are DFQATT and SNEGSKA (reference sequence). There are 17 residues in the CDR3. DNA of the CDR3: TGCAGTGCTACTGTAGTCTTAGCCGCAGATTCCCACTACGAGCAGTACTTC. It yields the protein CSATVVLAADSHYEQYF.

This clonotype was seen only a few times. The rearrangement links TRBV20-1 to TRBJ2-1, with TRBD2 matching over 11 bases. The CDR3 totals 15 residues. V lost 3 bases and J lost 8; bases outside the gene matches: 9. CDR1 is DFQATT, CDR2 SNEGSKA, per germline (reference sequence). Here the CDR3 reads CSARASGGRFDEQFF. The CDR3 DNA sequence: TGCAGTGCTAGGGCTAGCGGGGGGAGGTTCGATGAGCAGTTCTTC.

In the case of this clonotype: One base away lies a much larger clone, so this may be a sequencing read error. This chain connects TRBV11-2 to TRBJ2-7; D may match TRBD1 or TRBD2 (5 bases each). Per germline, CDR1 SGHAT and CDR2 FQNNGV. The CDR3 runs to 18 residues. V was shortened by 4 bases and J by 3 bases, with 25 bases between the two germline ends. The CDR3 spells CASSSAGSWGRRNYEQYF. In nucleotides, the CDR3 is TGTGCCAGCAGCTCCGCAGGGAGTTGGGGGAGAAGAAACTACGAGCAGTACTTC.

This clonotype was recorded many times. The V call is TRBV20-1, the J call TRBJ1-4; D remains unclear. Trimming shortened V by 0 bases and J by 8 bases, and 10 bases separated the two germline ends. CDR1 and CDR2 (germline): DFQATT, SNEGSKA (reference sequence). The CDR3 spans 13 residues. The CDR3 region has the DNA TGCAGTGCTAGAGATTTCGCCGGGGAAAAACTGTTTTTT. It translates to CSARDFAGEKLFF.

A few counts support this clonotype. This chain joins TRBV24-1 and TRBJ2-1; D is perhaps TRBD2 (7 bases). Germline assignment: CDR1 KGHDR and CDR2 SFDVKD. The CDR3 length is 19 residues. Trimming took off 3 bases at V and 12 bases at J, with 32 bases between the two ends. The CDR3: CATSDPRGGEGNREKGQFF. CDR3 nucleotides: TGTGCCACCAGTGATCCCCGTGGGGGGGAAGGGAACAGGGAAAAAGGGCAGTTCTTC.

This clonotype was seen a few times. The chain combines TRBV12-5 with TRBJ1-2; 7 nucleotides line up with TRBD1. The junction had 5 bases not matched to a gene; V was cut back by 1 base and J by 6 bases. This CDR3 has 14 residues. Germline lookup yields CDR1 LGHNT and CDR2 FRNRAP. The CDR3 DNA is TGTGCTAGTGGTTTGGAAACAGGGGCGCATGGCTACACCTTC. As protein: CASGLETGAHGYTF. Full variable domain (missing parts from reference TRBV12-5 and TRBJ1-2): DARVTQTPRHKVTEMGQEVTMRCQPILGHNTVFWYRQTMMQGLELLAYFRNRAPLDDSGMPKDRFSAEMPDATLATLKIQPSEPRDSAVYFCASGLETGAHGYTFGSGTRLTVV.

This clonotype has a handful of counts. The gene calls are TRBV11-2 and TRBJ2-3; tentative D call: TRBD1 (7 bases). CDR1 and CDR2 from the germline V gene are SGHAT and FQNNGV. Trimming pared 3 bases from V and 2 bases from J, leaving 12 bases between. The CDR3 consists of 15 residues. CDR3 residues: CASSFSRGATDTQYF. The CDR3 region has the DNA TGTGCCAGCAGCTTTTCCAGGGGGGCCACAGATACGCAGTATTTT.

Only a few counts were recorded for this clonotype. The chain is built from TRBV9 and TRBJ1-5; maybe TRBD1 (5 bases). This CDR3 has 15 residues. Germline CDR1 reads SGDLS; CDR2 reads YYNGEE. Trimming shortened V by 2 bases and J by 5 bases, and 14 bases separated the two germline ends. The CDR3: CASSVGEGTDQPQHF. The CDR3 nucleotides read TGTGCCAGCAGCGTCGGTGAAGGGACGGATCAGCCCCAGCATTTT.

This clonotype came up a few times. The chain links TRBV10-3 to TRBJ2-7; 10 bases agree with TRBD2. This CDR3 is 15 amino acids long. Trimming removed 3 bases from V and 2 bases from J; junction bases left unmatched: 4. The V gene's germline CDR1 is ENHRY and CDR2 SYGVKD. The CDR3: CAISDTSGDTYEQYF. Here the CDR3 DNA reads TGTGCCATCAGTGACACTAGCGGGGACACCTACGAGCAGTACTTC.

This clonotype was seen only a few times. V and J are TRBV12-3 or TRBV12-4 and TRBJ1-2; tentatively, D is TRBD1 (5 bases). CDR3 length: 14 amino acids. The V and J ends lost 7 bases and 4 bases respectively, with 16 bases between them. CDR3 sequence reads: CASTAGPERYGYTF. CDR3 in DNA: TGTGCCAGCACCGCAGGGCCGGAACGCTATGGCTACACCTTC.

This clonotype has a count of ten or more. The chain couples TRBV5-6 to TRBJ2-2, with D possibly TRBD2 on 6 matching bases. Trimming left V 6 bases short and J 5 bases short, with 14 bases between. Germline V lookup: CDR1 SGHDT, CDR2 YYEEEE. This CDR3 spans 14 amino acids. CDR3 DNA sequence: TGTGCCAGCACTCTTCTTAGCGGAACCGGGGAGCTGTTTTTT. It is translated as CASTLLSGTGELFF. The whole variable domain, filled in from reference TRBV5-6 and TRBJ2-2, reads DAGVTQSPTHLIKTRGQQVTLRCSPKSGHDTVSWYQQALGQGPQFIFQYYEEEERQRGNFPDRFSGHQFPNYSSELNVNALLLGDSALYLCASTLLSGTGELFFGEGSRLTVL.

The chain is built from TRBV5-1 and TRBJ2-4; D unresolved. V was clipped by 2 bases and J by 0 bases, with 12 bases between them. The germline V gene has CDR1 SGHRS and CDR2 YFSETQ. The CDR3 runs 16 residues. The CDR3 sequence is CASSFGSNLAKNIQYF. CDR3 in DNA: TGCGCCAGCAGCTTTGGGTCGAATTTAGCCAAAAACATTCAGTACTTC. Using reference TRBV5-1 and TRBJ2-4 for the parts outside the CDR3, the full variable domain is KAGVTQTPRYLIKTRGQQVTLSCSPISGHRSVSWYQQTPGQGLQFLFEYFSETQRNKGNFPGRFSGRQFSNSRSEMNVSTLELGDSALYLCASSFGSNLAKNIQYFGAGTRLSVL.

This clonotype was observed a few times. The chain links TRBV27 to TRBJ2-1; 8 nucleotides line up with TRBD1. The ends lost 4 bases at V and 3 bases at J; junction bases unmatched: 5. This CDR3 region has 15 residues. CDR1 MNHEY and CDR2 SMNVEV come from the germline V gene (reference sequence). The CDR3 region is CASSSRQGLYNEQFF. The CDR3 region has the DNA TGTGCCAGCAGTTCCCGACAGGGGCTCTACAATGAGCAGTTCTTC.

This clonotype was detected only a few times. The chain couples TRBV6-2 or TRBV6-3 to TRBJ2-1, with a possible D match to TRBD1 (7 bases). Germline CDR1 is MNHEY and CDR2 is SVGEGT. V lost 9 bases to trimming and J lost 3 bases, with 21 bases between them. The CDR3 spans 16 residues. CDR3 loop: CASAQGGGYVYNEQFF. CDR3 in DNA: TGTGCCAGTGCGCAGGGGGGTGGATATGTCTACAATGAGCAGTTCTTC.

This clonotype was seen a few times. The chain joins TRBV7-3 to TRBJ2-1; TRBD2 matches 11 bases. The CDR3 contains 17 residues. The germline V gene encodes CDR1 SGHTA and CDR2 FQGTGA. Germline trimming cut 0 bases from V and 5 bases from J; bases unmatched to any gene: 6. CDR3 DNA sequence: TGTGCCAGCAGCTTAACCCTCGGGACTAGCGGTAACAATGAGCAGTTCTTC. Its protein product is CASSLTLGTSGNNEQFF.

The gene calls are TRBV18 and TRBJ2-7, with 9 nucleotides matching TRBD1. CDR1 and CDR2 from the germline V gene are KGHSH and LQKENI. After removal of 3 bases from V and 5 bases from J, the junction contained 5 bases not matched to a gene. The CDR3 totals 14 residues. The CDR3 coding sequence is TGTGCCAGCTCACCGCAACAGGGGGCGGACGAGCAGTACTTC. Amino acids: CASSPQQGADEQYF.

This clonotype turned up a few times. The chain links TRBV6-1 to TRBJ2-7; D unresolved. V dropped 7 bases and J dropped 2 bases, with 12 bases sitting between them. CDR3 length equals 13 residues. CDR1 MNHNS and CDR2 SASEGT come from the germline V gene. CDR3: CASTPSQTYEQYF. The CDR3 bases are TGTGCCAGCACCCCTAGTCAGACCTACGAGCAGTACTTC.

The V call is TRBV12-3 or TRBV12-4, the J call TRBJ2-3; 14 nucleotides match TRBD2. Trimming took 6 bases from V and 4 from J; bases not matched to a gene: 15. The CDR3 contains 19 residues. CDR3: CASSPPGRRLAGGSDTQYF. In DNA form, the CDR3 reads TGTGCCAGCAGCCCCCCTGGGAGGAGACTAGCGGGAGGGTCAGATACGCAGTATTTT.

This clonotype came up a few times. This chain connects TRBV9 to TRBJ2-1; D gene uncertain. The CDR3 covers 14 residues. CDR1 is SGDLS, CDR2 YYNGEE, per germline. V dropped 0 bases and J dropped 4 bases, with 8 bases sitting between them. CDR3 loop: CASSVVVGYNEQFF. Written as DNA, the CDR3 is TGTGCCAGCAGCGTAGTAGTCGGGTACAATGAGCAGTTCTTC.

This clonotype showed up just a few times. This sequence joins TRBV6-2 or TRBV6-3 and TRBJ1-5, with D possibly TRBD1 on 5 matching bases. Germline V gene data show CDR1 as MNHEY and CDR2 as SVGEGT. V gave up 4 bases and J gave up 7 bases, with 20 bases separating them. There are 16 residues in the CDR3. The CDR3 coding sequence is TGTGCCAGCAGTTCTCGTTTACTCAGGGAGGGACAGCCCCAGCATTTT. This sequence encodes CASSSRLLREGQPQHF.

The chain joins TRBV5-4 to TRBJ2-7; 9 bases align to TRBD1. CDR3 length equals 14 residues. CDR1 SGHNT and CDR2 YYREEE come from the germline V gene (reference sequence). V trimming: 1 base; J trimming: 6 bases; junction bases outside the gene matches: 5. The CDR3 reads CASSLNRGPFEQYF. The CDR3 DNA reads TGTGCCAGCAGCTTGAACAGGGGGCCATTCGAGCAGTACTTC.